Each of the 22 T cell receptor beta chains below was sequenced from the same sample in a study of identical twins. TCRdb analysed the 5' RACE reads with MiXCR anew, one entry per CDR3 protein. The sample shows around 1.7 million distinct CDR3 sequences, about 32% of them seen only once. The material sequenced was cord blood. Receptors originate from a newborn girl in good health.

In its sample, this clonotype was seen a few times. The genes are TRBV6-6 and TRBJ1-1; D is unclear. CDR3 size: 14 residues. The V end lost 4 bases, the J end lost 7 bases, and 16 bases lay between the germline ends. CDR1 is MNHNY and CDR2 is SVGAGI in the germline V gene (reference sequence). CDR3 residues: CASSSLDGIFEAFF. Here the CDR3 DNA reads TGTGCCAGCAGTTCTTTGGACGGAATCTTTGAAGCTTTCTTT.

The rearrangement uses TRBV6-1 and TRBJ2-1, with a weak D call TRBD2 (5 bases). Germline V gives CDR1 MNHNS, CDR2 SASEGT. This CDR3 has 15 residues. Trimming removed 6 bases at V and 4 bases at J, with 16 bases between. The CDR3 DNA is TGTGCCAGCAGAGAGGGCCCGGGGTCGTACAATGAGCAGTTCTTC. Encoded protein: CASREGPGSYNEQFF.

This clonotype was counted a few times. J is TRBJ2-1 and V is TRBV20-1, with D tentatively TRBD2 (5 bases). Germline lookup yields CDR1 DFQATT and CDR2 SNEGSKA (reference sequence). The CDR3 covers 14 residues. V lost 3 bases to trimming and J lost 5 bases, with 14 bases between them. CDR3 residues: CSARNSGGHNEQFF. CDR3 coding DNA: TGCAGTGCTAGGAACAGCGGTGGGCACAATGAGCAGTTCTTC.

The table lists this clonotype with a few counts. The CDR3 spells CASSPPGLYQETQYF. In DNA form, the CDR3 reads TGTGCCAGCTCACCACCGGGACTGTACCAAGAGACCCAGTACTTC. The V gene is TRBV18, the J gene TRBJ2-5; D possibly corresponds to TRBD2 (6 bases). The CDR3 sequence is 15 residues long. Germline CDR1 is KGHSH and CDR2 is LQKENI. Trimming stripped 0 bases from V and 0 bases from J, with 8 bases between.

This clonotype has at least ten counts. The chain carries TRBV28 and TRBJ2-3, with D perhaps TRBD1 or TRBD2 (5 bases each). The V gene lost 8 bases and the J gene lost 0 bases, with 12 bases spanning the gap. This CDR3 contains 14 residues. CDR1 and CDR2 from the germline V gene are MDHEN and SYDVKM. As DNA, the CDR3 is TGTGCCAGCGAATACGGGGCTAGCACAGATACGCAGTATTTT. Its protein is CASEYGASTDTQYF. The whole variable domain, remainder taken from reference TRBV28 and TRBJ2-3, is DVKVTQSSRYLVKRTGEKVFLECVQDMDHENMFWYRQDPGLGLRLIYFSYDVKMKEKGDIPEGYSVSREKKERFSLILESASTNQTSMYLCASEYGASTDTQYFGPGTRLTVL.

The J gene is TRBJ2-7, the V gene TRBV6-2 or TRBV6-3, with D unresolved. Trimming removed 3 bases from V and 2 bases from J, with 11 bases in between. This CDR3 has 14 amino acids. From germline, CDR1 is MNHEY and CDR2 SVGEGT. CDR3 sequence (DNA): TGTGCCAGCAGTTATTCCACTGACGCCTACGAGCAGTACTTC. Translation gives CASSYSTDAYEQYF.

Only a few counts were recorded for this clonotype. The chain carries TRBV2 and TRBJ2-1, with 7 bases matching TRBD2. V gave up 6 bases and J gave up 8 bases; unmatched junction bases: 22. The CDR3 consists of 18 residues. CDR1 SNHLY and CDR2 FYNNEI come from the germline V gene. This chain's CDR3 is CASRDPNDGRALSDEQFF. In nucleotides, the CDR3 is TGTGCCAGCAGAGATCCGAACGATGGGAGGGCCTTAAGTGATGAGCAGTTCTTC.

This clonotype came up a few times. The rearrangement joins TRBV25-1 to TRBJ2-1, with 7 positions matching TRBD2. Unmatched junction bases numbered 7, after V lost 6 bases and J lost 2 bases. The germline V gene has CDR1 MGHDK and CDR2 SYGVNS. The CDR3 length is 15 residues. This CDR3 is CASSVGRSTYNEQFF. The CDR3 DNA sequence: TGTGCCAGCAGCGTCGGGAGGTCCACCTACAATGAGCAGTTCTTC.

This clonotype has only a few counts. The chain is built from TRBV4-1 and TRBJ1-1; a weak D match, TRBD1 (5 bases). Germline V gives CDR1 MGHRA, CDR2 YSYEKL. Trimming shortened V by 1 base and J by 4 bases, and 10 bases separated the two germline ends. The CDR3 has 14 amino acids. CDR3: CASSQVFGGTEAFF. In nucleotides, the CDR3 is TGCGCCAGCAGCCAAGTTTTCGGGGGCACTGAAGCTTTCTTT.

This clonotype appeared a few times. J is TRBJ2-5 and V is TRBV7-9, with D possibly being TRBD2 (5 bases). The CDR3 consists of 14 residues. V dropped 5 bases and J dropped 4 bases, with 14 bases sitting between them. Germline CDR1 is SEHNR and CDR2 is FQNEAQ (reference sequence). The CDR3 sequence is CASSLSAGLETQYF. The CDR3 bases are TGTGCCAGCAGCCTTTCGGCCGGACTAGAGACCCAGTACTTC.

The V gene is TRBV6-5, the J gene TRBJ2-3, with TRBD2 identical over 10 bases. Looked up from germline, CDR1 is MNHEY and CDR2 is SVGAGI. This CDR3 has 21 residues. J lost 6 bases, V lost 4 bases, and 25 bases had no gene match. CDR3 coding DNA: TGTGCCAGCAGTTCCCAATTTGGTCCTAGCGGGAGCGACTTTCTCAGTGATACGCAGTATTTT. This sequence encodes CASSSQFGPSGSDFLSDTQYF.

This clonotype was found once. The rearrangement uses TRBV4-2 and TRBJ2-2; D not resolved. Trimming left V 2 bases short and J 6 bases short, with 10 bases between. The CDR3 has 14 amino acids. Per the germline V gene, CDR1 is LGHNA and CDR2 is YNFKEQ. CDR3 nucleotide sequence: TGTGCCAGCAGCCAAACACAGTGGTCCGGGGAGCTGTTTTTT. Translated: CASSQTQWSGELFF.

Written as DNA, the CDR3 is TGCAGTGCTAGAGGCCTAGTGGCCTACAATGAGCAGTTCTTC. Its translation: CSARGLVAYNEQFF. The chain has TRBV20-1 and TRBJ2-1; no reliable D call. Germline V gene lookup returns CDR1 DFQATT and CDR2 SNEGSKA (reference sequence). The CDR3 sequence is 14 residues long. V lost 1 base and J 2 bases, leaving 9 bases between the germline ends.

This clonotype was seen many times. This chain uses TRBV5-1 with TRBJ1-2, with 8 bases fitting TRBD1. Looked up from germline, CDR1 is SGHRS and CDR2 is YFSETQ. Trimming took 5 bases from V and 2 from J; bases not matched to a gene: 5. This CDR3 has 14 residues. CDR3 sequence reads: CASRPDRANYGYTF. As DNA, the CDR3 is TGCGCCAGCAGACCGGACAGGGCCAACTATGGCTACACCTTC.

The chain recombines TRBV10-3 with TRBJ1-6; no reliable D call. Germline V gene lookup returns CDR1 ENHRY and CDR2 SYGVKD. The CDR3 is made up of 17 amino acids. The germline V and J ends were trimmed by 6 bases and 0 bases, with 15 bases remaining between them. The CDR3 bases are TGTGCCATCAGGGCCAGAACAGAGAACTCCTATAATTCACCCCTCCACTTT. It yields the protein CAIRARTENSYNSPLHF.

J is TRBJ2-7 and V is TRBV7-9; TRBD1 matches at 9 bases. The V gene's germline CDR1 is SEHNR and CDR2 FQNEAQ (reference sequence). The CDR3 loop spans 16 amino acids. V lost 3 bases and J lost 0; bases outside the gene matches: 6. The CDR3 region is CASSFIDRGYSYEQYF. CDR3 coding DNA: TGTGCCAGCAGCTTTATCGACAGGGGGTACTCCTACGAGCAGTACTTC.

This clonotype was counted many times. The V gene is TRBV11-2, the J gene TRBJ1-5; D is uncertain. The germline V and J ends were trimmed by 6 bases and 0 bases, with 6 bases remaining between them. The CDR3 sequence is 13 residues long. The germline V gene has CDR1 SGHAT and CDR2 FQNNGV. The CDR3 is CASRAYSNQPQHF. The CDR3 nucleotides read TGTGCCAGCAGGGCCTATAGCAATCAGCCCCAGCATTTT.

This clonotype was recorded at least ten times. The V and J genes are TRBV29-1 and TRBJ2-3, with TRBD2 matching 10 bases. CDR3 length equals 14 residues. The V segment lost 4 bases and the J segment 4 bases; nucleotides outside the gene matches: 5. Germline CDR1 and CDR2: SQVTM and ANQGSEA. CDR3 sequence: CSVASGSGADTQYF. The CDR3 region has the DNA TGCAGCGTTGCTAGCGGGAGTGGGGCAGATACGCAGTATTTT.

About this clonotype: The germline gene is not matched at one end of the junction; a read error may be the cause. The chain joins TRBV28 to TRBJ2-3; TRBD1 is a possible D gene (5 bases). The CDR3 is made up of 11 amino acids. Germline assignment: CDR1 MDHEN and CDR2 SYDVKM. The CDR3 protein is CTSSGTDTQYF. In DNA form, the CDR3 reads TGTACCAGCTCAGGGACAGATACGCAGTATTTT.

The J gene is TRBJ2-3, the V gene TRBV12-3 or TRBV12-4; TRBD2 might be the D (6 bases). V lost 8 bases, J lost 3 bases, and 15 bases lay in between. This CDR3 spans 14 amino acids. The CDR3 loop reads CASLIGGVTDTQYF. The DNA for the CDR3 is TGTGCCAGCCTAATCGGCGGGGTTACAGATACGCAGTATTTT.

The CDR3 DNA sequence: TGTGCCAGCAATCGAAGAGGAGGGAGTGCCTACGAGCAGTACTTC. Amino acid sequence: CASNRRGGSAYEQYF. The rearrangement joins TRBV6-1 to TRBJ2-4; D is perhaps TRBD2 (6 bases). The J call may be in error: the DNA end matches TRBJ2-7 better. In germline, CDR1 is MNHNS, CDR2 SASEGT. The CDR3 is 15 residues long.

This chain links TRBV24-1 with TRBJ1-2, with 7 bases lining up with TRBD1. The CDR3 consists of 14 residues. The germline CDR1 and CDR2 sequences are KGHDR and SFDVKD. The J segment lost 8 bases and the V segment lost 1 base, leaving 6 bases of the junction unmatched. CDR3 sequence (DNA): TGTGCCACCAGTGATTTCTACAGGGGAGGCGGCTACACCTTC. Protein product: CATSDFYRGGGYTF.